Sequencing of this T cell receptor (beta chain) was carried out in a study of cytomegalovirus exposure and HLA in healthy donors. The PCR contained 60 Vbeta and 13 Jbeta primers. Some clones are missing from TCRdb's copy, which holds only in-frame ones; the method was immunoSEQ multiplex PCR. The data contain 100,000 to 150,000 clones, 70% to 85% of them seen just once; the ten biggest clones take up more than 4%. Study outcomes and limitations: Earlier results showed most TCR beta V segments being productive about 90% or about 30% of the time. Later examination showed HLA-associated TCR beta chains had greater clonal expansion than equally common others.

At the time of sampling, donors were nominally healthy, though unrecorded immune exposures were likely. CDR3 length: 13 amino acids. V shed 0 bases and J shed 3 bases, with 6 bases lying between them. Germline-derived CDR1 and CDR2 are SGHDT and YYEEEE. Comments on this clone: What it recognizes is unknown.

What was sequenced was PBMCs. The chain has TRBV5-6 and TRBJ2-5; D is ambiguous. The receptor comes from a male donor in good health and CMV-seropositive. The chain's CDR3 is CASSLGQKETQYF. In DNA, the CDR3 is TGTGCCAGCAGCTTGGGGCAGAAAGAGACCCAGTACTTC.